These T cell receptor beta chains were read from a single sample in a study of siplizumab effects on memory and regulatory T cells. Sequencing was performed with immunoSEQ multiplex PCR; in TCRdb, only in-frame clones are kept and a portion is missing. In the table there are about 57,000 clones, approximately 87% of which are singletons. Sequencing input: memory CD4+ T cells sorted from blood. These TCRs come from a human donor in good health. Each CDR3 is given with its conserved first and last residue. Each record gives: clone size, V gene, D gene, J gene, CDR3 protein, CDR3 DNA. D genes are given only for firm matches. Part of the rows lack a size; the others show once, few, many or a class for expanded clones.

abundance: NA
v_gene: TRBV27
d_gene: NA
j_gene: TRBJ2-2
CDR3aa: CASSYFRDGGAGELFF
CDR3nt: TGTGCCAGCAGTTACTTCCGGGACGGAGGAGCCGGGGAGCTGTTTTTT

abundance: NA
v_gene: TRBV12-5
d_gene: NA
j_gene: TRBJ1-1
CDR3aa: CASGLSLSREAFF
CDR3nt: TGTGCTAGTGGTTTGAGCCTCTCTAGGGAAGCTTTCTTT

abundance: NA
v_gene: TRBV7-9
d_gene: TRBD2
j_gene: TRBJ2-1
CDR3aa: CASSLDSSGGNEQFF
CDR3nt: TGTGCCAGCAGCTTAGATTCTAGCGGGGGCAATGAGCAGTTCTTC

abundance: NA
v_gene: TRBV6-1
d_gene: TRBD2
j_gene: TRBJ2-2
CDR3aa: CASSTYSGSAGELFF
CDR3nt: TGTGCCAGCTCAACTTATAGCGGGAGTGCCGGGGAGCTGTTTTTT

abundance: NA
v_gene: TRBV29-1
d_gene: NA
j_gene: TRBJ1-1
CDR3aa: CSADRGTEAFF
CDR3nt: TGCAGCGCCGACCGAGGAACTGAAGCTTTCTTT

abundance: NA
v_gene: TRBV5-5
d_gene: NA
j_gene: TRBJ1-2
CDR3aa: CASSPEGVLVYGYTF
CDR3nt: TGTGCCAGCAGCCCAGAGGGGGTTCTCGTCTATGGCTACACCTTC

abundance: NA
v_gene: TRBV30
d_gene: NA
j_gene: TRBJ1-2
CDR3aa: CAWRGEGGFYGYTF
CDR3nt: TGTGCCTGGAGGGGCGAGGGGGGGTTCTATGGCTACACCTTC

abundance: NA
v_gene: TRBV30
d_gene: TRBD1
j_gene: TRBJ1-1
CDR3aa: CAWGSRDRYTEAFF
CDR3nt: TGTGCCTGGGGGTCCCGGGACAGGTACACTGAAGCTTTCTTT

abundance: NA
v_gene: TRBV19
d_gene: TRBD1
j_gene: TRBJ2-3
CDR3aa: CASSIRTGRGPTDTQYF
CDR3nt: TGTGCCAGTAGTATAAGGACAGGGAGAGGTCCCACAGATACGCAGTATTTT

abundance: NA
v_gene: TRBV5-1
d_gene: TRBD1
j_gene: TRBJ1-6
CDR3aa: CASSLGTGAGSPLHF
CDR3nt: TGCGCCAGCAGCTTGGGTACAGGGGCGGGTTCACCCCTCCACTTT

abundance: NA
v_gene: TRBV2
d_gene: NA
j_gene: TRBJ1-1
CDR3aa: CASNQQIQAFF
CDR3nt: TGTGCCAGCAATCAACAGATCCAAGCTTTCTTT

abundance: NA
v_gene: TRBV2
d_gene: NA
j_gene: TRBJ2-1
CDR3aa: CASRDSHNEQFF
CDR3nt: TGTGCCAGCCGGGACTCTCACAATGAGCAGTTCTTC

abundance: once
v_gene: TRBV7-2
d_gene: NA
j_gene: TRBJ1-2
CDR3aa: CASSFDHYGYTF
CDR3nt: TGTGCCAGCAGCTTCGACCACTATGGCTACACCTTC

abundance: few
v_gene: TRBV6-5
d_gene: NA
j_gene: TRBJ1-2
CDR3aa: CASRTIHPPYGYTF
CDR3nt: TGTGCCAGCAGAACGATCCACCCGCCTTATGGCTACACCTTC

abundance: NA
v_gene: TRBV11-1
d_gene: TRBD1
j_gene: TRBJ1-1
CDR3aa: CASSLGQGGEAFF
CDR3nt: TGTGCCAGCAGCTTAGGACAGGGGGGTGAAGCTTTCTTT

abundance: NA
v_gene: TRBV7-6
d_gene: NA
j_gene: TRBJ1-1
CDR3aa: CASSAYRQAEAFF
CDR3nt: TGTGCCAGCAGCGCGTATCGACAGGCTGAAGCTTTCTTT

abundance: NA
v_gene: TRBV7-8
d_gene: NA
j_gene: TRBJ1-5
CDR3aa: CASGVPNQPQHF
CDR3nt: TGTGCCAGCGGGGTCCCAAATCAGCCCCAGCATTTT

abundance: NA
v_gene: TRBV11-2
d_gene: TRBD1
j_gene: TRBJ1-2
CDR3aa: CASSPRTGVYGYTF
CDR3nt: TGTGCCAGCAGCCCGAGGACAGGGGTCTATGGCTACACCTTC

abundance: NA
v_gene: TRBV7-2
d_gene: NA
j_gene: TRBJ2-6
CDR3aa: CASSRAGQKSGANVLTF
CDR3nt: NA

abundance: NA
v_gene: TRBV6-1
d_gene: NA
j_gene: TRBJ1-4
CDR3aa: CASSIGQSEKLFF
CDR3nt: TGTGCCAGCAGTATTGGACAGTCTGAAAAACTGTTTTTT

abundance: NA
v_gene: TRBV23-1
d_gene: NA
j_gene: TRBJ2-7
CDR3aa: CASTYEQYF
CDR3nt: TGCGCCAGCACCTACGAGCAGTACTTC

abundance: NA
v_gene: TRBV4-2
d_gene: NA
j_gene: TRBJ1-4
CDR3aa: CASSQPGGSNEKLFF
CDR3nt: TGTGCCAGCAGCCAACCCGGCGGGTCGAATGAAAAACTGTTCTTT

abundance: NA
v_gene: TRBV6-1
d_gene: NA
j_gene: TRBJ2-7
CDR3aa: CASREPQVPYEQYF
CDR3nt: TGTGCCAGCAGGGAACCACAAGTCCCCTACGAGCAGTACTTC

abundance: NA
v_gene: TRBV7-2
d_gene: TRBD1
j_gene: TRBJ2-7
CDR3aa: CASSRDRVKYEQYF
CDR3nt: TGTGCCAGCAGCCGGGACAGGGTAAAATACGAGCAGTACTTC

abundance: NA
v_gene: TRBV19
d_gene: NA
j_gene: TRBJ2-7
CDR3aa: CASSIDFSYEQYF
CDR3nt: TGTGCCAGTAGTATAGACTTCTCCTACGAGCAGTACTTC

abundance: NA
v_gene: TRBV10-3
d_gene: NA
j_gene: TRBJ1-2
CDR3aa: CAISGQELEVGGYTF
CDR3nt: TGTGCCATCAGTGGACAGGAATTGGAAGTTGGTGGCTACACCTTC

abundance: NA
v_gene: TRBV7-7
d_gene: NA
j_gene: TRBJ2-1
CDR3aa: CASSSSSWDNEQFF
CDR3nt: TGTGCTAGCAGCTCCTCCTCATGGGACAATGAGCAGTTCTTC

abundance: NA
v_gene: TRBV2
d_gene: NA
j_gene: TRBJ2-5
CDR3aa: CASMRARETQYF
CDR3nt: TGTGCCAGCATGCGAGCGCGAGAGACCCAGTACTTC

abundance: once
v_gene: TRBV7-2
d_gene: TRBD1
j_gene: TRBJ1-1
CDR3aa: CASSSRGEWNTEAFF
CDR3nt: TGTGCCAGCAGCTCCAGGGGGGAGTGGAACACTGAAGCTTTCTTT

abundance: NA
v_gene: TRBV27
d_gene: TRBD1
j_gene: TRBJ2-2
CDR3aa: CASSRGTGGNTGELFF
CDR3nt: TGTGCCAGCAGCCGCGGGACAGGGGGGAACACCGGGGAGCTGTTTTTT